A selection of T cell receptor beta chains follows, all from one sample in a study of cytomegalovirus exposure and HLA in healthy donors. The protocol was immunoSEQ multiplex PCR, while the TCRdb copy is restricted to in-frame clones and leaves out a portion. The table has some 45,000 clones, roughly nine tenths seen once; the top ten hold approximately 5.4%. Sequenced input: PBMCs. The source of these receptors is a man aged 18 to 35 in good health and CMV-seronegative. The CDR3 runs from the conserved cysteine through the conserved F or W. The D gene is left open where the match is weak. Clone size is not always given. Where it is, it says once, few, many or a class for expanded clones.

j_call	v_call	clone_size	d_call	cdr3_nt	cdr3_aa
TRBJ2-3	TRBV18	-	-	TGTGCCAGCTCACCATTTCTTAGCGGTGATACGCAGTATTTT	CASSPFLSGDTQYF
TRBJ2-3	TRBV6-1	-	-	TGTGCCAGCAGGGGGCTGGCAGATACGCAGTATTTT	CASRGLADTQYF
TRBJ2-5	TRBV29-1	-	-	TGCAGCGTTGCCGGGACATCGAGAGAGACCCAGTACTTC	CSVAGTSRETQYF
TRBJ2-1	TRBV5-1	-	-	TGCGCCAGCAGCTTCAACAATGAGCAGTTCTTC	CASSFNNEQFF
TRBJ2-7	TRBV20-1	once	-	TGCAGTGCTAGAGATGGAAGGGGACAGTACTTC	CSARDGRGQYF
TRBJ2-1	TRBV5-1	-	TRBD2	TGCGCCAGCAGCAGAGGACTAGCGGGAGGGGACAATGAGCAGTTCTTC	CASSRGLAGGDNEQFF
TRBJ2-3	TRBV7-2	-	TRBD2	TGTGCCAGCAGCCTCCCCCGCGGCGGGGGTATTACAGATACGCAGTATTTT	CASSLPRGGGITDTQYF
TRBJ1-5	TRBV19	-	-	TGTGCCAGTAGTATTTACAGGGATAATCAGCCCCAGCATTTT	CASSIYRDNQPQHF
TRBJ2-3	TRBV10-3	-	TRBD2	TGTGCCATCAGAACCGGGACTAGCTCAGATACGCAGTATTTT	CAIRTGTSSDTQYF
TRBJ1-4	TRBV4-3	-	TRBD1	TGCGCCAGCAGCCAAAAGGGGGGACAGAAATATGAAAAACTGTTTTTT	CASSQKGGQKYEKLFF